Presented here are 32 T cell receptor beta chains from one specimen sequenced in a study of T cells after yellow fever vaccination. TCRdb independently ran MiXCR on the 5' RACE reads; one entry per CDR3 protein. The data contain under 600,000 distinct CDR3 sequences, around a fifth of them singletons. The sequenced sample was PBMCs, obtained approximately 22 days after the first yellow fever vaccination. These receptors all come from a man between 18 and 35 years old who received the YFV17D yellow fever vaccine.

This clonotype was detected only a few times. CDR3 region: CASSRPTANTEAFF. The CDR3 region has the DNA TGTGCCAGCAGTAGACCTACAGCAAACACTGAAGCTTTCTTT. The V gene is TRBV6-1, the J gene TRBJ1-1; D remains unclear. Germline CDR1 and CDR2: MNHNS and SASEGT. V gave up 5 bases and J gave up 2 bases, with 12 bases separating them. The CDR3 has 14 amino acids.

CDR3 sequence reads: CATSREGVGEAFF. The CDR3, as DNA: TGTGCCACCAGCAGAGAAGGAGTTGGAGAAGCTTTCTTT. The chain carries TRBV15 and TRBJ1-1; no reliable D call. Germline V gene sequence: CDR1 LNHNV, CDR2 YYDKDF (reference sequence). V was trimmed by 0 bases and J by 8 bases, leaving 10 bases between them. The CDR3 extends over 13 amino acids. Full variable domain (rest looked up from reference TRBV15 and TRBJ1-1): DAMVIQNPRYQVTQFGKPVTLSCSQTLNHNVMYWYQQKSSQAPKLLFHYYDKDFNNEADTPDNFQSRRPNTSFCFLDIRSPGLGDTAMYLCATSREGVGEAFFGQGTRLTVV.

This rearrangement joins TRBV14 to TRBJ2-3; D may be TRBD1 (5 bases). V dropped 3 bases and J dropped 2 bases, with 9 bases sitting between them. The CDR3 sequence is 14 residues long. In germline, CDR1 is SGHDN, CDR2 FVKESK. Here the CDR3 reads CASSQWGITDTQYF. DNA of the CDR3: TGTGCCAGCAGCCAGTGGGGCATCACAGATACGCAGTATTTT.

CDR3 loop: CASSFPGTAYQETQYF. CDR3 bases: TGTGCCAGCAGCTTCCCCGGGACTGCGTACCAAGAGACCCAGTACTTC. The chain uses TRBV7-2 and TRBJ2-5; weak D call: TRBD2 (6 bases). Germline CDR1 reads SGHTA; CDR2 reads FQGNSA. There are 16 residues in the CDR3. The V and J ends lost 3 bases and 0 bases respectively, with 14 bases between them.

This clonotype was detected many times. The V gene is TRBV5-1, the J gene TRBJ2-2, with D tentatively TRBD2 (6 bases). CDR1 and CDR2 (germline): SGHRS, YFSETQ. The CDR3 length is 15 residues. V dropped 3 bases and J dropped 6 bases, with 15 bases sitting between them. The CDR3 protein is CASSWLGGPAGELFF. The CDR3 DNA reads TGCGCCAGCAGCTGGCTCGGGGGACCGGCCGGGGAGCTGTTTTTT.

The chain carries TRBV20-1 and TRBJ1-2; a weak D match, TRBD1 (5 bases). V dropped 4 bases and J dropped 7 bases, with 10 bases sitting between them. This CDR3 region has 11 residues. CDR1 DFQATT and CDR2 SNEGSKA come from the germline V gene (reference sequence). CDR3 region: CSATRASGYTF. CDR3 nucleotide sequence: TGCAGTGCTACCAGGGCAAGTGGCTACACCTTC.

V usage is TRBV6-5 and J usage is TRBJ2-4, with D perhaps given as TRBD1 or TRBD2 (5 bases each). The germline CDR1 and CDR2 sequences are MNHEY and SVGAGI. The CDR3 has 15 residues. Trimming pared 0 bases from V and 4 bases from J, leaving 10 bases between. The CDR3 coding sequence is TGTGCCAGCAGTTACTCGGGGACGTCGAAAAACATTCAGTACTTC. This codes for CASSYSGTSKNIQYF.

The chain recombines TRBV5-6 with TRBJ1-5; D is undetermined. Germline assignment: CDR1 SGHDT and CDR2 YYEEEE. With 4 bases removed from V and 0 bases from J, the gap between germline ends came to 14 bases. The CDR3 sequence is 16 residues long. The CDR3 coding sequence is TGTGCCAGCAGCCTTAGGACGGGAAATAGCAATCAGCCCCAGCATTTT. The encoded protein is CASSLRTGNSNQPQHF.

Written as DNA, the CDR3 is TGCGCCAGCAGCTTGGGGGTACAGGGGGGCACAGATACGCAGTATTTT. Translation gives CASSLGVQGGTDTQYF. The chain joins TRBV5-1 to TRBJ2-3, with 8 bases matching TRBD1. CDR1 and CDR2 (germline): SGHRS, YFSETQ. V was pared by 0 bases and J by 1 base, with 4 bases of the junction left unmatched. The CDR3 has 16 amino acids.

This clonotype was counted between two and nine times. The chain joins TRBV5-4 to TRBJ1-5; no definite D call. V was trimmed by 0 bases and J by 3 bases, leaving 10 bases between them. This CDR3 region has 15 residues. CDR1 is SGHNT, CDR2 YYREEE, per germline (reference sequence). The DNA of the CDR3 is TGTGCCAGCAGCTTGGGGGCCGGGAACAATCAGCCCCAGCATTTT. Its translation is CASSLGAGNNQPQHF.

The table lists this clonotype with a few counts. V usage is TRBV29-1 and J usage is TRBJ2-7, with D uncertain. CDR3 length equals 16 residues. CDR1 is SQVTM and CDR2 is ANQGSEA in the germline V gene. Deletions cut 4 bases from V and 5 bases from J, with 24 bases between. CDR3 nucleotides: TGCAGCGTTGTGTCTCTGGATGTTCTAAAGGGCCACGAGCAGTACTTC. Protein product: CSVVSLDVLKGHEQYF.

There are a few counts of this clonotype. This CDR3 is CASRSYRGGNTEAFF. CDR3 sequence (DNA): TGTGCCAGCAGATCCTACAGGGGGGGGAACACTGAAGCTTTCTTT. The chain combines TRBV2 with TRBJ1-1; TRBD1 agrees at 8 bases. CDR3 length equals 15 residues. The germline CDR1 and CDR2 sequences are SNHLY and FYNNEI. V lost 6 bases, J lost 1 base, and 7 bases stayed unmatched.

The V call is TRBV5-1, the J call TRBJ2-1, with D tentatively TRBD2 (7 bases). In germline, CDR1 is SGHRS, CDR2 YFSETQ. There are 14 residues in the CDR3. V shed 2 bases and J shed 6 bases, with 12 bases lying between them. This CDR3 reads CASSLGGALNEQFF. The CDR3 DNA reads as TGCGCCAGCAGCTTAGGGGGGGCCCTCAATGAGCAGTTCTTC. The entire variable domain, with the rest obtained from reference TRBV5-1 and TRBJ2-1, is as follows: KAGVTQTPRYLIKTRGQQVTLSCSPISGHRSVSWYQQTPGQGLQFLFEYFSETQRNKGNFPGRFSGRQFSNSRSEMNVSTLELGDSALYLCASSLGGALNEQFFGPGTRLTVL.

The chain is built from TRBV11-3 and TRBJ2-2; 10 bases are a match to TRBD2. CDR1 and CDR2 from the germline V gene are SGHNT and YENEEA. V dropped 1 base and J dropped 7; count of bases not matched to a gene: 3. The CDR3 contains 15 residues. The CDR3 nucleotides read TGTGCCAGCAGCTTAGTGGCTAGCGGGAGCGGGGAGCTGTTTTTT. Protein: CASSLVASGSGELFF.

This clonotype was seen a few times. The chain uses TRBV5-1 and TRBJ2-3; the D is unclear. Per the germline V gene, CDR1 is SGHRS and CDR2 is YFSETQ. The ends were cut back, 6 bases at V and 3 bases at J, with 11 bases in the middle. The CDR3 has 13 amino acids. In DNA form, the CDR3 reads TGCGCCAGCATCGGCCCCGGGACAGATACGCAGTATTTT. It codes for CASIGPGTDTQYF.

The genes are TRBV29-1 and TRBJ2-3; TRBD2 is a possible D gene (5 bases). V was clipped by 8 bases and J by 6 bases, with 15 bases between them. There are 12 residues in the CDR3. Per the germline V gene, CDR1 is SQVTM and CDR2 is ANQGSEA. This CDR3 reads CSIRGTPDTQYF. For the CDR3, the DNA is TGCAGCATCCGGGGTACACCCGATACGCAGTATTTT.

Only a few counts were recorded for this clonotype. The rearrangement joins TRBV4-1 to TRBJ1-6; the D gene is possibly TRBD1 (5 bases). The ends were cut back, 1 base at V and 10 bases at J, with 20 bases in the middle. CDR1 and CDR2 (germline): MGHRA, YSYEKL. The CDR3 has 17 residues. CDR3 residues: CASSQVGGPRRLSPLHF. In nucleotides, the CDR3 is TGCGCCAGCAGCCAAGTCGGGGGTCCACGCCGGTTATCACCCCTCCACTTT.

The sample holds a few counts of this clonotype. The chain uses TRBV28 and TRBJ1-1; D perhaps matches TRBD1 (5 bases). V was trimmed by 5 bases and J by 8 bases, leaving 12 bases between them. This CDR3 spans 12 amino acids. The germline V gene encodes CDR1 MDHEN and CDR2 SYDVKM. The DNA for the CDR3 is TGTGCCAGCAGTGCAGGGAGTGGGGAAGCTTTCTTT. Protein product: CASSAGSGEAFF.

The gene calls are TRBV5-1 and TRBJ2-1; tentative D call: TRBD1 (5 bases). The ends were cut back, 4 bases at V and 7 bases at J, with 15 bases in the middle. CDR3 size: 14 residues. Germline loops: CDR1 SGHRS, CDR2 YFSETQ. The CDR3 is CASSPVLTDNEQFF. The CDR3, as DNA: TGCGCCAGCAGCCCTGTCCTGACAGATAATGAGCAGTTCTTC. Drawing the rest from reference TRBV5-1 and TRBJ2-1, the complete variable domain is KAGVTQTPRYLIKTRGQQVTLSCSPISGHRSVSWYQQTPGQGLQFLFEYFSETQRNKGNFPGRFSGRQFSNSRSEMNVSTLELGDSALYLCASSPVLTDNEQFFGPGTRLTVL.

V gene TRBV29-1 combines with J gene TRBJ1-5; TRBD1 is a possible D gene (5 bases). Germline V gene data show CDR1 as SQVTM and CDR2 as ANQGSEA. CDR3 length: 13 residues. The ends were cut back, 7 bases at V and 5 bases at J, with 15 bases in the middle. The DNA for the CDR3 is TGCAGCGGGGCTTCGGGACCGGATCAGCCCCAGCATTTT. Its protein product is CSGASGPDQPQHF.

The CDR3 loop reads CSARDPGESREKLFF. Here the CDR3 DNA reads TGCAGTGCTAGAGACCCCGGTGAAAGCAGGGAAAAACTGTTTTTT. The genes are TRBV20-1 and TRBJ1-4; D is unclear. Germline CDR1 reads DFQATT; CDR2 reads SNEGSKA (reference sequence). V lost 0 bases, J lost 8 bases, and 16 bases lay in between. This CDR3 has 15 amino acids.

The chain employs TRBV4-3 and TRBJ1-4; possible D gene TRBD1, 6 bases. Trimming removed 3 bases from V and 12 bases from J, with 11 bases in between. The germline V gene has CDR1 LGHNA and CDR2 YSLEER. The CDR3 totals 12 residues. Here the CDR3 DNA reads TGCGCCAGCAGCCACCTTGAGGGGGAACTGTTTTTT. It specifies CASSHLEGELFF.

In this sample, this clonotype turned up a few times. The chain recombines TRBV19 with TRBJ1-2; D not certain. Trimming pared 6 bases from V and 8 bases from J, leaving 22 bases between. This CDR3 has 15 residues. CDR1 and CDR2 from the germline V gene are LNHDA and SQIVND (reference sequence). CDR3: CASSHTGLRGVGYTF. The CDR3 DNA reads as TGTGCCAGTAGCCACACCGGGTTACGGGGTGTAGGCTACACCTTC.

This chain links TRBV19 with TRBJ2-1, with no clear D. CDR1 is LNHDA and CDR2 is SQIVND in the germline V gene (reference sequence). The ends were cut back, 6 bases at V and 5 bases at J, with 11 bases in the middle. This CDR3 region has 13 residues. Here the CDR3 reads CASRQDGHNEQFF. The CDR3 DNA sequence: TGTGCCAGTAGGCAGGACGGCCACAATGAGCAGTTCTTC.

This clonotype was detected only a few times. The chain joins TRBV4-3 to TRBJ2-1; possibly TRBD2 for D (6 bases). This CDR3 contains 15 residues. Per germline, CDR1 LGHNA and CDR2 YSLEER. The V end lost 4 bases, the J end lost 6 bases, and 16 bases lay between the germline ends. This CDR3 is CASSPGTAEGNEQFF. CDR3 coding DNA: TGCGCCAGCAGCCCAGGGACTGCGGAGGGCAATGAGCAGTTCTTC.

The rearrangement links TRBV6-4 to TRBJ2-3, with 8 bases lining up with TRBD1. Trimming took 6 bases from V and 1 from J; bases not matched to a gene: 6. Germline loops: CDR1 MRHNA, CDR2 SNTAGT. CDR3 length equals 15 residues. The CDR3 DNA is TGTGCCAGCAGAAACGGACAGGGCTGCACAGATACGCAGTATTTT. This sequence encodes CASRNGQGCTDTQYF.

This clonotype was counted once. The rearrangement links TRBV4-2 to TRBJ1-2; D might be TRBD1 (6 bases). This CDR3 comprises 15 residues. Trimming cost V 0 bases and J 7 bases, with 15 bases left between them. CDR1 is LGHNA, CDR2 YNFKEQ, per germline. CDR3 bases: TGTGCCAGCAGCCAAGATCGATGGGGGCGAGGTGGCTACACCTTC. This translates into CASSQDRWGRGGYTF.

This clonotype was counted between two and nine times. J is TRBJ2-3 and V is TRBV7-2; D not resolved. V was pared by 5 bases and J by 6 bases, with 12 bases between. Germline assignment: CDR1 SGHTA and CDR2 FQGNSA. This CDR3 has 13 residues. The CDR3 DNA is TGTGCCAGCAGCCCCGTCGGTAGGGATACGCAGTATTTT. Translated, it gives CASSPVGRDTQYF.

The genes are TRBV9 and TRBJ1-6, with 8 bases identical to TRBD1. V lost 4 bases and J lost 8; bases outside the gene matches: 14. Germline V CDR1 and CDR2: SGDLS, YYNGEE. The CDR3 is 17 amino acids. The CDR3 DNA sequence: TGTGCCAGCAGCACCCCGAAACAGGGGGAGGCGGATTCACCCCTCCACTTT. Its protein is CASSTPKQGEADSPLHF.

In its sample, this clonotype was seen a few times. The rearrangement links TRBV20-1 to TRBJ2-2; 11 bases match TRBD1. This CDR3 is 15 amino acids long. V was clipped by 8 bases and J by 5 bases; unmatched bases: 10. In germline, CDR1 is DFQATT, CDR2 SNEGSKA (reference sequence). CDR3 sequence (DNA): TGCAGTCCAAGAACCGGGACAGGGGGAACCGGGGAGCTGTTTTTT. Amino acid sequence: CSPRTGTGGTGELFF.

The sample holds a few counts of this clonotype. This chain uses TRBV5-6 with TRBJ2-3; D is possibly TRBD2 (6 bases). The CDR3 consists of 18 residues. CDR1 and CDR2 (germline): SGHDT, YYEEEE. The V end lost 0 bases, the J end lost 6 bases, and 23 bases lay between the germline ends. CDR3 bases: TGTGCCAGCAGCTTGGGCCCCAGAGTCGTGGCGGGGAGGGATACGCAGTATTTT. Protein sequence: CASSLGPRVVAGRDTQYF.

This clonotype came up a few times. The genes are TRBV20-1 and TRBJ1-5; D remains unclear. Per germline, CDR1 DFQATT and CDR2 SNEGSKA (reference sequence). The CDR3 has 9 amino acids. Trimming stripped 7 bases from V and 6 bases from J, with 4 bases between. The CDR3 is CSGGQPQHF. The DNA of the CDR3 is TGCAGTGGAGGTCAGCCCCAGCATTTT.